The T cell receptor beta chain under discussion was sequenced for a study of blood T cell repertoires in COVID-19. Study-wide background: Sites in the United States, Italy and Spain provided acute and convalescent COVID-19 samples.

Participants spanned ages about 18 to 95 years and resided in 24 US areas. Allocation to cohorts depended on clinical history reported by the participants. In the original workflow: Estimated nucleated cell counts came from reference gene primer amplification. This table comes from immunoSEQ multiplex PCR, and its TCRdb copy is limited to in-frame clones, with some not included. For V, J and clone size, that table is used; D and trimming come from the DNA. This repertoire shows 200,000 to 250,000 clones, around 88% found once; its top ten account for about 14%. The J segment lost 6 bases and the V segment lost 3 bases, leaving 7 bases of the junction unmatched. The germline CDR1 and CDR2 sequences are SGDLS and YYNGEE. The CDR3 sequence is 17 residues long.

The sequencing sample was made of PBMCs or T cells enriched from blood (not recorded which). The clonotype comes from a woman in her forties or fifties with acute COVID-19. This chain joins TRBV9 and TRBJ2-1, with 15 positions matching TRBD2. The CDR3 DNA follows: TGTGCCAGCAGCGCCGGGACTAGCGGGAGGTGGGGCAATGAGCAGTTCTTC. The encoded protein is CASSAGTSGRWGNEQFF. Complete variable domain (other parts from reference TRBV9 and TRBJ2-1): DSGVTQTPKHLITATGQRVTLRCSPRSGDLSVYWYQQSLDQGLQFLIQYYNGEERAKGNILERFSAQQFPDLHSELNLSSLELGDSALYFCASSAGTSGRWGNEQFFGPGTRLTVL.